In its sample, the clone carrying this T cell receptor (beta chain) was seen a few times. Its specificity is unknown. The record originates from a study of response to subunit inactivated influenza vaccine. The study's findings and limits: Only a handful of new T cells, the authors suggested, are recruited with each seasonal influenza vaccination.

The V gene end was trimmed by 0 bases and the J gene end by 9 bases; junction bases not matched to a gene: 8. In germline, CDR1 is LNHNV, CDR2 YYDKDF (reference sequence). The length of the CDR3 is 15 residues. In TCRdb, the RT-PCR reads were re-called with MiXCR into one record per CDR3 protein. The sample contains around 790,000 distinct CDR3 sequences, 21% of which appear only once. The chain employs TRBV15 and TRBJ2-5, with 9 positions matching TRBD2. This sequence was found in a man aged 45 to 65 who received an inactivated influenza vaccine. The sample here was PBMCs from blood, taken around 5 days after vaccination. For the CDR3, the DNA is TGTGCCACCAGCAGAGATACAGTAGCGGGAGACGCCCAGTACTTC. Translating it yields CATSRDTVAGDAQYF.